The 14 T cell receptor beta chains below all came from one sample that was sequenced in a study of blood T cells in healthy people across ages. Primed by a sample-barcoded 5' primer and a J-beta primer mix, a second PCR proceeded for about 7 to 11 cycles. TCRdb processed the 5' RACE reads anew with MiXCR; each CDR3 protein has one entry. Of more than 1,400,000 distinct CDR3 sequences listed, about 40% are singletons. The sample was blood. The receptors come from a young woman in good health.

The V and J genes are TRBV9 and TRBJ2-3; 10 bases map to TRBD2. CDR3 length equals 16 residues. The V gene's germline CDR1 is SGDLS and CDR2 YYNGEE. With 4 bases clipped from V and 5 bases from J, the junction kept 10 bases outside the gene matches. The CDR3 sequence: CASSPRGTSGIDTQYF. As DNA, the CDR3 is TGTGCCAGCAGCCCAAGGGGAACTAGCGGGATAGATACGCAGTATTTT.

The rearrangement links TRBV5-1 to TRBJ1-1; D might be TRBD1 (5 bases). V was trimmed by 4 bases and J by 1 base, leaving 17 bases between them. The CDR3 covers 16 residues. Germline V gene lookup returns CDR1 SGHRS and CDR2 YFSETQ. The CDR3 DNA follows: TGCGCCAGCAGCCTACTCAATTTGGGACCGAACACTGAAGCTTTCTTT. Translated: CASSLLNLGPNTEAFF. The full variable domain, rest sourced from reference TRBV5-1 and TRBJ1-1, is KAGVTQTPRYLIKTRGQQVTLSCSPISGHRSVSWYQQTPGQGLQFLFEYFSETQRNKGNFPGRFSGRQFSNSRSEMNVSTLELGDSALYLCASSLLNLGPNTEAFFGQGTRLTVV.

The chain combines TRBV28 with TRBJ1-1; D call uncertain. The CDR3 is made up of 14 amino acids. Trimming cost V 3 bases and J 9 bases, with 17 bases left between them. The germline V gene has CDR1 MDHEN and CDR2 SYDVKM. DNA for the CDR3: TGTGCCAGCAGTTTTTTGAATTATGGAGGTAAAGCTTTCTTT. This gives the protein CASSFLNYGGKAFF.

The chain employs TRBV27 and TRBJ2-7; 7 bases are shared with TRBD2. This CDR3 contains 16 residues. Germline V gene sequence: CDR1 MNHEY, CDR2 SMNVEV (reference sequence). V lost 3 bases and J lost 7; bases outside the gene matches: 15. As DNA, the CDR3 is TGTGCCAGCAGTTTTCTGGGCGGGAGCTTCCGGAATGAGCAGTACTTC. This translates into CASSFLGGSFRNEQYF.

The chain joins TRBV18 to TRBJ2-1, with 9 bases that match TRBD1. The trim removed 0 bases at V and 5 bases at J, leaving 8 bases unmatched. Per the germline V gene, CDR1 is KGHSH and CDR2 is LQKENI. The CDR3 length is 17 residues. CDR3 in amino acids: CASSPPAGQGGNNEQFF. CDR3 nucleotides: TGTGCCAGCTCACCACCTGCGGGACAGGGCGGGAACAATGAGCAGTTCTTC.

The J gene is TRBJ2-1, the V gene TRBV20-1; the D gene is possibly TRBD2 (5 bases). Trimming removed 3 bases at V and 13 bases at J, with 19 bases between. The CDR3 totals 13 residues. Per germline, CDR1 DFQATT and CDR2 SNEGSKA (reference sequence). The CDR3 reads CSASLTGLETQFF. The CDR3 DNA is TGCAGTGCTAGCCTGACGGGGTTAGAGACCCAGTTCTTC.

The chain uses TRBV2 and TRBJ1-2; D is perhaps TRBD1 (5 bases). The CDR3 is 16 residues long. Trimming left V 0 bases short and J 8 bases short, with 19 bases between. Germline lookup yields CDR1 SNHLY and CDR2 FYNNEI. The CDR3: CASSEASTVGGRGYTF. CDR3 nucleotides: TGTGCCAGCAGTGAAGCCTCCACGGTTGGGGGGAGAGGCTACACCTTC.

The chain couples TRBV10-3 to TRBJ2-5, with unresolved D. From germline, CDR1 is ENHRY and CDR2 SYGVKD. The CDR3 spans 10 residues. V shed 7 bases and J shed 9 bases, with 9 bases lying between them. The chain's CDR3 is CAITLGPQYF. The CDR3 nucleotides read TGTGCCATCACCCTCGGCCCCCAGTACTTC.

The DNA of the CDR3 is TGTGCCAGCAGCTCGCCACTCGGGGGCGGGAGAGGGAACGAGCAGTACTTC. Its protein product is CASSSPLGGGRGNEQYF. This chain connects TRBV7-2 to TRBJ2-7, with D possibly matching TRBD2 (7 bases). The CDR3 contains 17 residues. Trimming took 4 bases from V and 5 from J, leaving 24 bases between them. CDR1 is SGHTA and CDR2 is FQGNSA in the germline V gene.

The table lists this clonotype with a few counts. The J gene is TRBJ2-3, the V gene TRBV4-1; the D is unclear. Germline CDR1 MGHRA, CDR2 YSYEKL. Between the trimmed V and J ends, which lost 0 bases and 3 bases, there was a span of 16 bases. CDR3 size: 17 residues. CDR3 loop: CASSQDVRWFGTDTQYF. DNA of the CDR3: TGCGCCAGCAGCCAAGATGTTCGGTGGTTTGGGACAGATACGCAGTATTTT.

This clonotype was counted many times. This chain connects TRBV20-1 to TRBJ2-1, with D perhaps TRBD1 (5 bases). The length of the CDR3 is 18 residues. V dropped 0 bases and J dropped 6 bases, with 24 bases sitting between them. Germline lookup yields CDR1 DFQATT and CDR2 SNEGSKA (reference sequence). CDR3 sequence: CSARDSFQRQTLGNEQFF. As DNA, the CDR3 is TGCAGTGCTAGAGATAGTTTCCAGCGACAGACCCTTGGCAATGAGCAGTTCTTC.

The CDR3 DNA is TGTGCCAGCAGTTTCAGATACTCCTACAATGAGCAGTTCTTC. It yields the protein CASSFRYSYNEQFF. This chain links TRBV12-3 or TRBV12-4 with TRBJ2-1; D is unclear. This CDR3 comprises 14 residues. The germline V and J ends were trimmed by 3 bases and 0 bases, with 6 bases remaining between them.

This clonotype was seen a handful of times. This chain joins TRBV7-3 and TRBJ2-6, with TRBD1 identical over 8 bases. The J segment lost 11 bases and the V segment lost 6 bases, leaving 12 bases of the junction unmatched. The CDR3 covers 15 residues. CDR1 SGHTA and CDR2 FQGTGA come from the germline V gene. CDR3 nucleotides: TGTGCCAGCAGTTCCCGACAGGGGTTTGTGGACGTCCTGACTTTC. It is translated as CASSSRQGFVDVLTF.

The chain joins TRBV7-2 to TRBJ1-5; TRBD1 is a possible D gene (5 bases). V was cut by 1 base and J by 5 bases, with 12 bases left in between. This CDR3 has 15 residues. CDR1 is SGHTA, CDR2 FQGNSA, per germline. Here the CDR3 reads CASSLGTPWYQPQHF. The CDR3 nucleotides are TGTGCCAGCAGCTTAGGGACACCTTGGTATCAGCCCCAGCATTTT.